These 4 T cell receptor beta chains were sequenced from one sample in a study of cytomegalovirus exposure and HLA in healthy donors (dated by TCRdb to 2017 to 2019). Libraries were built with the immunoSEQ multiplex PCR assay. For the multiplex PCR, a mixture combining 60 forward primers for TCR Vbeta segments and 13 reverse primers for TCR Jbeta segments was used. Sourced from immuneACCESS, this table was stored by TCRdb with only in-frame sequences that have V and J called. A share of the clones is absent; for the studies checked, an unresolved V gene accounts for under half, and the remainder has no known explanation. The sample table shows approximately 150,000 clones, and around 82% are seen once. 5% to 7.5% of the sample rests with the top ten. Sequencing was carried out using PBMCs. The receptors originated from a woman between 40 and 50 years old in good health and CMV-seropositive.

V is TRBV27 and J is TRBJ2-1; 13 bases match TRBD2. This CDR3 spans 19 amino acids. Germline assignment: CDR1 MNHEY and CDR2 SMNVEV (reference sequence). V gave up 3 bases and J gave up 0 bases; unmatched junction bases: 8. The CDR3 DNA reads TGTGCCAGCAGTTTGCCGACTAGCGGGAGGCGTAGCTCCTACAATGAGCAGTTCTTC. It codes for CASSLPTSGRRSSYNEQFF.

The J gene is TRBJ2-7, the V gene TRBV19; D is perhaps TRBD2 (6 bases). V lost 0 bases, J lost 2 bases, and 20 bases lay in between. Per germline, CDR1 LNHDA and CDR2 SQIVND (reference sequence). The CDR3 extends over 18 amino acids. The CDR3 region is CASSIDAGVERVAYEQYF. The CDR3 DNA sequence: TGTGCCAGTAGTATAGATGCTGGGGTGGAGCGGGTAGCCTACGAGCAGTACTTC. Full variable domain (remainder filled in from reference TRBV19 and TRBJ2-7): DGGITQSPKYLFRKEGQNVTLSCEQNLNHDAMYWYRQDPGQGLRLIYYSQIVNDFQKGDIAEGYSVSREKKESFPLTVTSAQKNPTAFYLCASSIDAGVERVAYEQYFGPGTRLTVT.

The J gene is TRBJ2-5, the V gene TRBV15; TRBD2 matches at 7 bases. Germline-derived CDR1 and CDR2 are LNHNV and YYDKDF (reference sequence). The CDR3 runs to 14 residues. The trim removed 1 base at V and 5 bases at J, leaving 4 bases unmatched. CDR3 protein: CATSRGEGRETQYF. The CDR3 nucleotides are TGTGCCACCAGCAGAGGGGAGGGCCGGGAGACCCAGTACTTC.

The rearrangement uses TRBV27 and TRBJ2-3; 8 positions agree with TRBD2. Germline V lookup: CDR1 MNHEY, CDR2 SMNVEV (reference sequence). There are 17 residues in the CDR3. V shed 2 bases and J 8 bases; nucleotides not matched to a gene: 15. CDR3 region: CASSLGALAGGTSTQYF. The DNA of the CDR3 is TGTGCCAGCAGTTTAGGGGCCCTAGCGGGTGGCACGAGTACGCAGTATTTT.